This TCR beta chain came from a study of T-cell reconstitution after alpha-beta-depleted transplantation in children. The CDR3 spans 19 residues. V lost 4 bases to trimming and J lost 2 bases; unmatched junction nucleotides: 15. From germline, CDR1 is KGHDR and CDR2 SFDVKD. TCRbeta library preparation incorporated unique molecular identifiers. One entry per CDR3 protein, called by TCRdb with MiXCR from the PCR reads. Of hundreds of thousands of distinct CDR3 sequences in the sample, 15% to 20% are singletons; the top ten hold about 3.1%. The receptor comes from a human donor who donated a stem cell graft to a child with acute lymphoblastic leukemia. Here the sequenced sample was PBMCs from the stem cell graft donor, taken from the stem cell graft. This chain links TRBV24-1 with TRBJ2-2, with 7 bases aligning to TRBD1. The DNA for the CDR3 is TGTGCCACCAGTGACAGGACCGACAGGGCTGGAACCAACACCGGGGAGCTGTTTTTT. This sequence encodes CATSDRTDRAGTNTGELFF.